This entry lists 21 T cell receptor beta chains sequenced from one sample in a study of cytomegalovirus exposure and HLA in healthy donors. The PCR had 60 Vbeta and 13 Jbeta primers. Only in-frame clones appear in the TCRdb table, and some are missing; sequencing was by immunoSEQ multiplex PCR. The data contain around 100,000 clones, 55% to 75% of them singletons. The sample consisted of PBMCs. These receptors all stem from a man under 40 in good health and CMV-seropositive.

As to this clone: The conserved phenylalanine or tryptophan is not found at the CDR3 terminus, so this likely reflects a read error. This sequence joins TRBV4-2 and TRBJ1-2; 7 bases fit TRBD1. The CDR3 covers 15 residues. Germline V lookup: CDR1 LGHNA, CDR2 YNFKEQ. V gave up 3 bases and J gave up 5 bases; unmatched junction bases: 9. CDR3 region: CASSHTGDSGYGYTS. CDR3 DNA: TGTGCCAGCAGCCATACAGGGGACTCTGGGTATGGCTACACCTCC.

This chain links TRBV7-9 with TRBJ2-3; TRBD2 aligns across 8 bases. This CDR3 is 16 amino acids long. The V gene's germline CDR1 is SEHNR and CDR2 FQNEAQ (reference sequence). Unmatched junction bases numbered 10, after V lost 2 bases and J lost 6 bases. The CDR3 DNA reads as TGTGCCAGCAGCTTAATTGCGGGACTAGGGGCGGATACGCAGTATTTT. Amino acid sequence: CASSLIAGLGADTQYF.

This chain connects TRBV5-6 to TRBJ1-4, with D perhaps TRBD1 (6 bases). V gave up 0 bases and J gave up 8 bases, with 17 bases separating them. Germline V lookup: CDR1 SGHDT, CDR2 YYEEEE. The CDR3 loop spans 16 amino acids. The DNA of the CDR3 is TGTGCCAGCAGCTTGGGTCGAGCAGGGGAGAGAGAAAAACTGTTTTTT. It is translated as CASSLGRAGEREKLFF. The whole variable domain, remainder taken from reference TRBV5-6 and TRBJ1-4, is DAGVTQSPTHLIKTRGQQVTLRCSPKSGHDTVSWYQQALGQGPQFIFQYYEEEERQRGNFPDRFSGHQFPNYSSELNVNALLLGDSALYLCASSLGRAGEREKLFFGSGTQLSVL.

This clone was seen a few times. The chain combines TRBV6-5 with TRBJ1-5; TRBD1 might be the D (5 bases). Germline lookup yields CDR1 MNHEY and CDR2 SVGAGI. The CDR3 runs to 14 residues. The V and J ends lost 2 bases and 6 bases respectively, with 11 bases between them. The chain's CDR3 is CASSYRQGVQPQHF. In DNA, the CDR3 is TGTGCCAGCAGTTACCGGCAGGGTGTTCAGCCCCAGCATTTT.

CDR3 amino acids: CASSVAAGPTYEQYF. The CDR3 DNA reads as TGTGCCAGCAGCGTAGCTGCGGGGCCTACCTACGAGCAGTACTTC. The chain links TRBV9 to TRBJ2-7, with a possible D match to TRBD2 (6 bases). CDR3 length: 15 amino acids. Trimming cost V 0 bases and J 2 bases, with 12 bases left between them. Germline V lookup: CDR1 SGDLS, CDR2 YYNGEE.

The genes are TRBV5-4 and TRBJ1-3; 7 bases are shared with TRBD1. From germline, CDR1 is SGHNT and CDR2 YYREEE (reference sequence). The ends lost 3 bases at V and 0 bases at J; junction bases unmatched: 9. The CDR3 totals 17 residues. CDR3 residues: CASSSGTVTASGNTIYF. DNA of the CDR3: TGTGCCAGCAGCTCGGGGACAGTAACAGCCTCTGGAAACACCATATATTTT.

The V call is TRBV9, the J call TRBJ2-7; 11 nucleotides match TRBD2. V shed 4 bases, J shed 2 bases, and the junction held 5 bases outside the gene matches. Germline CDR1 reads SGDLS; CDR2 reads YYNGEE. The CDR3 is made up of 15 amino acids. The CDR3 spells CASSPTSGITYEQYF. CDR3 nucleotide sequence: TGTGCCAGCAGCCCGACTAGCGGGATTACCTACGAGCAGTACTTC.

In its sample, this clone was seen once. V usage is TRBV7-2 and J usage is TRBJ1-3; D uncertain. Trimming removed 2 bases from V and 0 bases from J, with 8 bases in between. Germline V gene data show CDR1 as SGHTA and CDR2 as FQGNSA. This CDR3 is 15 amino acids long. The CDR3 DNA reads TGTGCCAGCAGCTTACTCCAGGCCTCTGGAAACACCATATATTTT. Protein: CASSLLQASGNTIYF.

The V gene is TRBV18, the J gene TRBJ2-5; D unclear. Per germline, CDR1 KGHSH and CDR2 LQKENI. V was clipped by 3 bases and J by 5 bases, with 7 bases between them. The CDR3 is made up of 12 amino acids. The CDR3 spells CASSPDWETQYF. DNA for the CDR3: TGTGCCAGCTCACCCGACTGGGAGACCCAGTACTTC.

V gene TRBV19 combines with J gene TRBJ2-5, with unresolved D. Germline V lookup: CDR1 LNHDA, CDR2 SQIVND (reference sequence). Trimming took 5 bases from V and 2 from J, leaving 9 bases between them. The CDR3 totals 13 residues. The DNA of the CDR3 is TGTGCCAGTAGTGGCCAACCACAAGAGACCCAGTACTTC. Its protein is CASSGQPQETQYF.

The chain couples TRBV21-1 to TRBJ1-2; TRBD1 was called by the table and not checked on the DNA. TRBV21-1 counts as a pseudogene. This CDR3 has 14 residues. DNA of the CDR3: TGTGCCAGCCGAAAAAGACAGGGAGAGTATGGCTACACCTTC. Encoded protein: CASRKRQGEYGYTF.

The rearrangement uses TRBV20-1 and TRBJ2-3; D is unresolved. CDR3 length: 10 residues. The V gene's germline CDR1 is DFQATT and CDR2 SNEGSKA (reference sequence). The V end was cut by 5 bases, the J end by 3 bases, with 3 bases between. This CDR3 is CSARTDTQYF. The DNA of the CDR3 is TGCAGTGCTCGTACAGATACGCAGTATTTT.

This clone appeared a few times. This chain connects TRBV7-9 to TRBJ1-2; D is unclear. Trimming took off 4 bases at V and 2 bases at J, with 14 bases between the two ends. The CDR3 is 15 amino acids. Germline V CDR1 and CDR2: SEHNR, FQNEAQ (reference sequence). CDR3 sequence (DNA): TGTGCCAGCAGCTCGGACTTCAAAAGCAACTATGGCTACACCTTC. It encodes CASSSDFKSNYGYTF.

This clone has just a few counts. The chain carries TRBV5-1 and TRBJ2-5, with D possibly TRBD2 on 6 matching bases. CDR3 length: 14 residues. CDR1 is SGHRS and CDR2 is YFSETQ in the germline V gene. V was clipped by 0 bases and J by 2 bases, with 8 bases between them. The CDR3, as DNA: TGCGCCAGCAGCTTGGTAGGGACTCAAGAGACCCAGTACTTC. Amino acids: CASSLVGTQETQYF.

The rearrangement links TRBV11-2 to TRBJ2-5; D gene unclear. The germline V gene encodes CDR1 SGHAT and CDR2 FQNNGV. The V and J ends lost 5 bases and 5 bases respectively, with 12 bases between them. The CDR3 is made up of 13 amino acids. CDR3 loop: CASSARYRETQYF. Written as DNA, the CDR3 is TGTGCCAGCAGCGCCAGGTATCGTGAGACCCAGTACTTC.

This chain joins TRBV5-6 and TRBJ2-6; TRBD1 matches at 11 bases. V lost 2 bases to trimming and J lost 3 bases; unmatched junction nucleotides: 7. In germline, CDR1 is SGHDT, CDR2 YYEEEE. The CDR3 totals 18 residues. CDR3: CASSLVGQGVGGANVLTF. The CDR3 DNA reads TGTGCCAGCAGCTTAGTGGGACAGGGGGTAGGTGGGGCCAACGTCCTGACTTTC. Full variable domain (remainder filled in from reference TRBV5-6 and TRBJ2-6): DAGVTQSPTHLIKTRGQQVTLRCSPKSGHDTVSWYQQALGQGPQFIFQYYEEEERQRGNFPDRFSGHQFPNYSSELNVNALLLGDSALYLCASSLVGQGVGGANVLTFGAGSRLTVL.

V and J are TRBV7-8 and TRBJ1-1, with TRBD1 as a possible D gene (6 bases). The CDR3 runs 15 residues. V lost 3 bases and J lost 3, with 14 bases in between. The germline V gene has CDR1 SGHVS and CDR2 FQNEAQ. The CDR3 spells CASSFQQGSYTEAFF. As DNA, the CDR3 is TGTGCCAGCAGCTTCCAACAGGGATCGTACACTGAAGCTTTCTTT.

The chain couples TRBV11-3 to TRBJ2-1; a possible D gene is TRBD2 (6 bases). The V and J ends lost 5 bases and 4 bases respectively, with 15 bases between them. The CDR3 totals 15 residues. Germline CDR1 is SGHNT and CDR2 is YENEEA. CDR3 in DNA: TGTGCCAGCAGCCCAGCCTCCGGGGGTTACAATGAGCAGTTCTTC. It yields the protein CASSPASGGYNEQFF. The full variable domain, in which reference TRBV11-3 and TRBJ2-1 provide the parts outside the CDR3, is EAGVVQSPRYKIIEKKQPVAFWCNPISGHNTLYWYLQNLGQGPELLIRYENEEAVDDSQLPKDRFSAERLKGVDSTLKIQPAELGDSAVYLCASSPASGGYNEQFFGPGTRLTVL.

This chain's CDR3 is CASSFSGPSGEQYF. The CDR3 coding sequence is TGTGCCAGCAGCTTTTCTGGTCCTAGCGGCGAGCAGTACTTC. The V call is TRBV11-1, the J call TRBJ2-7, with 7 bases identical to TRBD2. CDR3 length equals 14 residues. The trim removed 3 bases at V and 6 bases at J, leaving 8 bases unmatched. The V gene's germline CDR1 is SGHAT and CDR2 FQDESV (reference sequence).

As for this clone: Other DNA sequences in the sample encode the same CDR3. V and J are TRBV29-1 and TRBJ1-2; D not certain. Germline lookup yields CDR1 SQVTM and CDR2 ANQGSEA. V was shortened by 3 bases and J by 1 base, with 6 bases between the two germline ends. CDR3 length: 12 amino acids. Here the CDR3 reads CSVDPVNYGYTF. DNA of the CDR3: TGCAGCGTTGACCCAGTTAACTATGGCTACACCTTC.

The genes are TRBV19 and TRBJ1-4, with D possibly being TRBD1 (5 bases). Deletions cut 0 bases from V and 8 bases from J, with 19 bases between. This CDR3 contains 17 residues. CDR1 and CDR2 (germline): LNHDA, SQIVND (reference sequence). The DNA of the CDR3 is TGTGCCAGTAGTATAGAGGGAAGGGGCGGAATGGGCGAAAAACTGTTTTTT. It is translated as CASSIEGRGGMGEKLFF.